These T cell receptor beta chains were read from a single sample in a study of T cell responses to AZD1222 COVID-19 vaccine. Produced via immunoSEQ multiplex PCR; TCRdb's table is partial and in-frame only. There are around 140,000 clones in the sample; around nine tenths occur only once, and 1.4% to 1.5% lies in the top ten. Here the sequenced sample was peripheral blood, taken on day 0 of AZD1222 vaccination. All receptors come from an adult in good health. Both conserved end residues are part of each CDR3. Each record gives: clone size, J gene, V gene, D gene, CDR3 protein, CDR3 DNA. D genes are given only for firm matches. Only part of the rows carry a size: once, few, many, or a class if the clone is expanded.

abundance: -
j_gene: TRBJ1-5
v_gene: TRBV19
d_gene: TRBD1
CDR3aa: CASSIETGPNQPQHF
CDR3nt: TGTGCCAGTAGTATCGAGACAGGGCCAAATCAGCCCCAGCATTTT

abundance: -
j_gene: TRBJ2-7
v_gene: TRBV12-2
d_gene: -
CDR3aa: CASRLRQGSFHEQYF
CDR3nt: TGTGCAAGTCGCCTCCGACAGGGTAGCTTCCACGAGCAGTACTTC

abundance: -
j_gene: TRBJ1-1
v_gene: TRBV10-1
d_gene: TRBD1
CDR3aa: CASSGTGSGTEAFF
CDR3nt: TGCGCCAGCAGTGGGACAGGGAGCGGCACTGAAGCTTTCTTT

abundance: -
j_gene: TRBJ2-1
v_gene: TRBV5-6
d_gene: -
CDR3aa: CASIPEFF
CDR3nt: TGTGCCAGCATCCCAGAGTTCTTC

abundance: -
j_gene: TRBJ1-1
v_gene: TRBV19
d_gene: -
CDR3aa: CASSPGANTEAFF
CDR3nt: TGTGCCAGTAGCCCAGGGGCGAACACTGAAGCTTTCTTT

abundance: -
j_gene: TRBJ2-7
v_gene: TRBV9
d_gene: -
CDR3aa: CASSVSVGLSYEQYF
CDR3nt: TGTGCCAGCAGCGTCTCTGTGGGTTTATCCTACGAGCAGTACTTC

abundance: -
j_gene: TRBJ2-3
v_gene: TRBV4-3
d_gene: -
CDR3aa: CASSQDRGRGSTDTQYF
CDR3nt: TGCGCCAGCAGCCAAGATCGCGGGCGCGGTAGCACAGATACGCAGTATTTT

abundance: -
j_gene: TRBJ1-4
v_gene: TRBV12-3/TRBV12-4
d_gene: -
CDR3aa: CASTIAWGEKLFF
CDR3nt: TGTGCCAGCACCATCGCTTGGGGTGAAAAACTGTTTTTT

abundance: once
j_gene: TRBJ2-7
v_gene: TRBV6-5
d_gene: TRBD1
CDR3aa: CASSRDRGGQYF
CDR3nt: TGTGCCAGCAGTCGGGACAGGGGGGGGCAGTACTTC

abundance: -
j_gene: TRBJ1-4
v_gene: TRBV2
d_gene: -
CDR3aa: CASSTQTGLTEKLFF
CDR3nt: TGTGCCAGCAGTACCCAGACAGGTCTGACGGAAAAACTGTTTTTT

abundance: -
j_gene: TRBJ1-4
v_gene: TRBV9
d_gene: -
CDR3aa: CASSVDRTTNEKLFF
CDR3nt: TGTGCCAGCAGCGTAGACAGGACAACTAATGAAAAACTGTTTTTT

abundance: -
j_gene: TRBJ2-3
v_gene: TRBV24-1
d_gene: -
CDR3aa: CATRSGLTDTQYF
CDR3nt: TGTGCCACCCGAAGCGGGCTGACAGATACGCAGTATTTT

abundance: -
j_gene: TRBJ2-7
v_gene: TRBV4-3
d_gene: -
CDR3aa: CASSQAHGYEQYF
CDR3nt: TGCGCCAGCAGCCAAGCTCACGGGTACGAGCAGTACTTC

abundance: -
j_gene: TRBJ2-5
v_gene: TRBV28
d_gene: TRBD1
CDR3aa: CASSHGDRYQETQYF
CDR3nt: TGTGCCAGCAGTCACGGGGACAGGTACCAAGAGACCCAGTACTTC

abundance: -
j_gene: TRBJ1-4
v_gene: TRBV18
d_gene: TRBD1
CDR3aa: CASSLETGIGKLFF
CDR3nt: TGTGCCAGCTCACTTGAGACAGGGATCGGAAAACTGTTTTTT

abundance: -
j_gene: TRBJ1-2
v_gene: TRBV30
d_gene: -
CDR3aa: CAWSPLRYTRGYTF
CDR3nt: TGTGCCTGGAGCCCCCTTAGATACACCCGCGGCTACACCTTC

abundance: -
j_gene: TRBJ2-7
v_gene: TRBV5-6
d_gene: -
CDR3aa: CASSGDSGSSYEQYF
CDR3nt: TGTGCCAGCAGTGGGGACTCTGGGAGCTCCTACGAGCAGTACTTC

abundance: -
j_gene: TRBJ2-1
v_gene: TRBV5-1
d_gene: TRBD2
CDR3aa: CASSPRLAGGGNEQFF
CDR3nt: TGCGCCAGCAGCCCGAGACTAGCGGGAGGAGGCAATGAGCAGTTCTTC

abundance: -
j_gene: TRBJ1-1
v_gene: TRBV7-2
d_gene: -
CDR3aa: CASSLVGGPGGEAFF
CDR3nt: TGTGCCAGCAGCTTAGTCGGCGGGCCGGGGGGTGAAGCTTTCTTT

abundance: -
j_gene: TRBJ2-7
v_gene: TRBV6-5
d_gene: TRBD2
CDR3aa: CASTRLAGAAFEQYF
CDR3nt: TGTGCCAGCACTCGACTAGCGGGGGCGGCTTTTGAGCAGTACTTC

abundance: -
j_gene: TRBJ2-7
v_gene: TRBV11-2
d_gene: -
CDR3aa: CASSLVPGRNEQYF
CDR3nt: TGTGCCAGCAGCTTAGTTCCAGGGAGGAACGAGCAGTACTTC

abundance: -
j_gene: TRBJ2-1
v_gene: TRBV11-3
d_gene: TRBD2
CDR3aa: CASSLWTSGSPGLNEQFF
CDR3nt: TGTGCCAGCAGCTTGTGGACTAGCGGGAGCCCAGGTCTGAATGAGCAGTTCTTC

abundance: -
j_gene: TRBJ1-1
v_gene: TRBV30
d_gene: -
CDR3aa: CAWTGSEAFF
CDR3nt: TGTGCCTGGACGGGTAGTGAAGCTTTCTTT

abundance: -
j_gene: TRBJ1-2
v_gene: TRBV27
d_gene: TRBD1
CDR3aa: CASSPGRGIGYTF
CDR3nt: TGTGCCAGCAGTCCGGGCAGGGGGATTGGCTACACCTTC

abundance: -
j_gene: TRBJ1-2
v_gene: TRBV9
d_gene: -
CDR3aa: CASSEQYYGYTF
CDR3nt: TGTGCCAGCAGCGAACAGTACTATGGCTACACCTTC

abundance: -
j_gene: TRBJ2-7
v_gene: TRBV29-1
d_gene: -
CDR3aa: CSVEPPGSPYEQYF
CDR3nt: TGCAGCGTTGAACCCCCAGGATCTCCCTACGAGCAGTACTTC

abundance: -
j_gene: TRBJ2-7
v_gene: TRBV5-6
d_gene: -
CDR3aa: CASSLAGSYEQYF
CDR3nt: TGTGCCAGCAGCTTGGCAGGGAGCTACGAGCAGTACTTC

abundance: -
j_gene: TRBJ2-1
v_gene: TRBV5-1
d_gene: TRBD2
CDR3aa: CASSLASGFQFF
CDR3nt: TGCGCCAGCAGCTTGGCTAGCGGGTTCCAGTTCTTC

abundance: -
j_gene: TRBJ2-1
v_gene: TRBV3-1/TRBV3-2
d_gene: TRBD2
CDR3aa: CASSQEVGLAGNSEQFF
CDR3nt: TGTGCCAGCAGCCAAGAAGTGGGACTAGCGGGGAATTCGGAGCAGTTCTTC

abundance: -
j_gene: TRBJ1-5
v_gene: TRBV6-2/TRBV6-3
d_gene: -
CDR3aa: CASSVRVGINQPQHF
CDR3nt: TGTGCCAGCAGCGTGAGGGTGGGAATCAATCAGCCCCAGCATTTT

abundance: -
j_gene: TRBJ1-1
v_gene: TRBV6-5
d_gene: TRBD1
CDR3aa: CASQTTGLNTEAFF
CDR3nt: TGTGCCAGTCAAACGACAGGGTTGAACACTGAAGCTTTCTTT

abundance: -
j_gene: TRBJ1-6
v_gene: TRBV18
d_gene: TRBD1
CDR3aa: CASSGDSNSPLHF
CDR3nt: TGTGCCAGCTCGGGGGACAGTAATTCACCCCTCCACTTT

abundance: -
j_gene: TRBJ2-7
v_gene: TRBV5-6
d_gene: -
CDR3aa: CASSFGVGEQYF
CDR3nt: TGTGCCAGCAGCTTCGGGGTCGGCGAGCAGTACTTC

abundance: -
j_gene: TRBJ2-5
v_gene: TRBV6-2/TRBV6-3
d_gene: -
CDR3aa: CASSSSWETQYF
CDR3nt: TGTGCCAGCAGTTCCTCCTGGGAGACCCAGTACTTC

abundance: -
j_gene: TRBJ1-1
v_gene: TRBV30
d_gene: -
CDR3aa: CALPGPGTEAFF
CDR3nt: TGTGCCCTCCCTGGCCCGGGCACTGAAGCTTTCTTT

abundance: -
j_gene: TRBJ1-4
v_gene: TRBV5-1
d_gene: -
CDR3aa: CASSLEVLGEKLFF
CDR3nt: TGCGCCAGCAGCTTGGAAGTGCTAGGAGAAAAACTGTTTTTT

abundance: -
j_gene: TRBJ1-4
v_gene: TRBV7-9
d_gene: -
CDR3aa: CASIEGHRNEKLFF
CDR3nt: TGTGCCAGCATCGAGGGACACCGTAATGAAAAACTGTTTTTT

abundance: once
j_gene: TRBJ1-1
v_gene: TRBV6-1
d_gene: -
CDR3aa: CASSERPNTEAFF
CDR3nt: TGTGCCAGCAGTGAGCGGCCTAACACTGAAGCTTTCTTT

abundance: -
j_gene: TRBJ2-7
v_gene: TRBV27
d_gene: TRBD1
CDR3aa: CASSAGTADPYEQYF
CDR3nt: TGTGCCAGCAGCGCTGGGACAGCGGATCCCTACGAGCAGTACTTC

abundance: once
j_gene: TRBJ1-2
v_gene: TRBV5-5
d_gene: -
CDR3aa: CASSLRKVRTF
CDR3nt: TGTGCCAGCAGCCTACGGAAGGTTAGGACCTTC

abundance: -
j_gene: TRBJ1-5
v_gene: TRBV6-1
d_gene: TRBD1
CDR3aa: CASSEDRGDQPQHF
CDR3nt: TGTGCCAGCAGTGAGGACAGGGGTGACCAGCCCCAGCATTTT

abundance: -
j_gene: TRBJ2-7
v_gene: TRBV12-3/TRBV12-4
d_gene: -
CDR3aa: CASSPRGDEQYF
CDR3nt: TGTGCCAGCAGTCCCAGGGGGGACGAGCAGTACTTC

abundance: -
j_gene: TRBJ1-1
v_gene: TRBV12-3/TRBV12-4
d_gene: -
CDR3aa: CASSLAGEAFF
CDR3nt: TGTGCCAGCAGTTTAGCGGGTGAAGCTTTCTTT

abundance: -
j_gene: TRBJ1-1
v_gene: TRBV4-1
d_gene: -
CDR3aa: CASSQAQGSTEAFF
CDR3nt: TGCGCCAGCAGCCAAGCCCAAGGTAGCACTGAAGCTTTCTTT

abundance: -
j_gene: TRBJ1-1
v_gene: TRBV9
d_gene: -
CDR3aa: CASSVIPGAEAFF
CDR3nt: TGTGCCAGCAGCGTGATACCCGGGGCTGAAGCTTTCTTT